This T cell receptor beta chain was sequenced in a study of cytomegalovirus exposure and HLA in healthy donors. Findings of the study overall: The likely explanation for a cluster of highly shared sequence variants was sequencing artifact. In vitro data verified a few CMV-associated chains as specific for CMV antigens.

CDR1 and CDR2 (germline): SGHNT, YYREEE (reference sequence). V shed 4 bases, J shed 5 bases, and the junction held 9 bases outside the gene matches. The CDR3 runs to 16 residues. About this clone itself: Its target is not known.

PCR involved 60 Vbeta and 13 Jbeta primers. Libraries were prepared by immunoSEQ multiplex PCR; TCRdb keeps only in-frame clonotypes and omits some of them. The repertoire includes some 150,000 clones, about 82% of them detected once, and approximately 3.6% sits in the top ten. The V call is TRBV5-4, the J call TRBJ2-2; TRBD1 matches 9 bases. The material sequenced was PBMCs. This TCR was sampled from a male donor in good health and CMV-seronegative. CDR3 loop: CASSGTGQGWTGELFF. CDR3 DNA sequence: TGTGCCAGCAGCGGAACCGGACAGGGGTGGACCGGGGAGCTGTTTTTT.